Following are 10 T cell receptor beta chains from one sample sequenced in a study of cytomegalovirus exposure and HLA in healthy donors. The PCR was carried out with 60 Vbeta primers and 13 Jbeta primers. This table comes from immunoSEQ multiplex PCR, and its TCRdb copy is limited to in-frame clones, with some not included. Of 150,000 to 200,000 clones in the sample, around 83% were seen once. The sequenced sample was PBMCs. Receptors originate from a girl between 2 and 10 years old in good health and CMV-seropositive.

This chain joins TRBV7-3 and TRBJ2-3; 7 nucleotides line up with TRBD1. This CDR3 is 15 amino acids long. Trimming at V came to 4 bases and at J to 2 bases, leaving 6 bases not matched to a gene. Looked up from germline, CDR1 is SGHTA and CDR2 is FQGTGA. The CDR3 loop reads CASSYSGTVTDTQYF. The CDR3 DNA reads TGTGCCAGCAGCTACTCCGGGACAGTCACAGATACGCAGTATTTT. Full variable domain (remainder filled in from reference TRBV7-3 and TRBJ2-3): GAGVSQTPSNKVTEKGKYVELRCDPISGHTALYWYRQSLGQGPEFLIYFQGTGAADDSGLPNDRFFAVRPEGSVSTLKIQRTERGDSAVYLCASSYSGTVTDTQYFGPGTRLTVL.

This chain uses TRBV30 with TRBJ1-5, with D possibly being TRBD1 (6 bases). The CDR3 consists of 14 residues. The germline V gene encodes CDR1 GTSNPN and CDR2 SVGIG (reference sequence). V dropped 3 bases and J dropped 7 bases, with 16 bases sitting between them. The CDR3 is CAWSPWGGWQPQHF. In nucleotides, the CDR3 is TGTGCCTGGAGCCCCTGGGGGGGCTGGCAGCCCCAGCATTTT.

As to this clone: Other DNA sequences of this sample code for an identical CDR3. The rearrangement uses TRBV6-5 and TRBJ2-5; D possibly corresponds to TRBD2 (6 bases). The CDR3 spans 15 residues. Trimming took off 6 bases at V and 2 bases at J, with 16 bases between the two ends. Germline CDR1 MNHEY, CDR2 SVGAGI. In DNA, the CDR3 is TGTGCCAGCAGCCCCGGGGTGGCGGGGCAAGAGACCCAGTACTTC. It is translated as CASSPGVAGQETQYF.

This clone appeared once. The CDR3 DNA follows: TGTGCCAGCAGCTTACTTGCCCTTAGCGGGAGTAACTACAATGAGCAGTTCTTC. It encodes CASSLLALSGSNYNEQFF. The chain couples TRBV11-3 to TRBJ2-1, with 9 bases lining up with TRBD2. Unmatched junction bases numbered 11, after V lost 2 bases and J lost 3 bases. This CDR3 is built from 18 residues. Per the germline V gene, CDR1 is SGHNT and CDR2 is YENEEA.

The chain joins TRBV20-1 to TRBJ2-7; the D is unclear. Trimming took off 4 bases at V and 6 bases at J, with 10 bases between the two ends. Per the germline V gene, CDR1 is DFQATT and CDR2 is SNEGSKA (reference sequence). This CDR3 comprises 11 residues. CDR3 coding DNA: TGCAGTGCTACCCAGGTATCCGAGCAGTACTTC. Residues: CSATQVSEQYF.

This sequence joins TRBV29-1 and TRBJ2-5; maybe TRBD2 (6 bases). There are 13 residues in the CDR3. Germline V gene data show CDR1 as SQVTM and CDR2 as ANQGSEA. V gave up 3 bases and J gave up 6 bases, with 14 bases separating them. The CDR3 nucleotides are TGCAGCGTTGACGGGCGGGATGGGAAGACCCAGTACTTC. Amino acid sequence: CSVDGRDGKTQYF.

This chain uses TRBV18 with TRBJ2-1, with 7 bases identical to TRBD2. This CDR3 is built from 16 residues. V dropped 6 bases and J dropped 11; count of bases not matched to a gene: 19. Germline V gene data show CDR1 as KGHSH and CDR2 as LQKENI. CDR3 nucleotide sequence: TGTGCCAGCTCCCCCGGATTGCGGGAGCCTCGTTTTCAGCAGTTCTTC. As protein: CASSPGLREPRFQQFF.

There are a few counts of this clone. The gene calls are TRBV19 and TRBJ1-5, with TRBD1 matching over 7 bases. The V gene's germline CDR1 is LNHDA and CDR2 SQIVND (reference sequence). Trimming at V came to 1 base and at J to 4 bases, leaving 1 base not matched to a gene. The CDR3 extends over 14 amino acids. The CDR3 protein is CASSIGRGNQPQHF. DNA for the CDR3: TGTGCCAGTAGTATAGGCAGGGGGAATCAGCCCCAGCATTTT.

CDR3 protein: CASRRALRREQFF. The CDR3 DNA is TGTGCCAGCAGGCGGGCCCTACGACGTGAGCAGTTCTTC. The genes are TRBV28 and TRBJ2-1; TRBD2 is a possible D gene (5 bases). The germline V and J ends were trimmed by 6 bases and 9 bases, with 15 bases remaining between them. Germline V gene data show CDR1 as MDHEN and CDR2 as SYDVKM. The CDR3 consists of 13 residues.

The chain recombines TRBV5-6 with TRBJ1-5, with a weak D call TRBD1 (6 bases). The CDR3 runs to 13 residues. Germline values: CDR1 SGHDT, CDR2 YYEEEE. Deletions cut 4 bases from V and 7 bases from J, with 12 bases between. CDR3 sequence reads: CASSGGAWQPQHF. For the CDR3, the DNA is TGTGCCAGCAGCGGGGGGGCTTGGCAGCCCCAGCATTTT.